The source of this T cell receptor (beta chain) is a study of CD8+ T cells in alopecia areata. Regarding the study as a whole: Lesional scalp, especially alopecia totalis/universalis, showed higher clonality than normal scalp.

Per germline, CDR1 LNHNV and CDR2 YYDKDF (reference sequence). V lost 5 bases, J lost 1 base, and 12 bases lay in between. CDR3 length: 15 residues. As for this clone: The antigen is undetermined.

It was cDNA, reverse transcribed from extracted RNA, that served as the sequencing template. Produced via immunoSEQ multiplex PCR; TCRdb's table is partial and in-frame only. This sample carries about 130,000 clones, approximately 49% of them seen once, and the ten largest clones take approximately 19%. The chain has TRBV15 and TRBJ2-4, with D possibly matching TRBD2 (6 bases). The sample consisted of CD8+ T cells sorted from blood, taken at week 0. The receptor was isolated from a human donor with alopecia areata. CDR3 region: CATSDPRGAKNIQYF. As DNA, the CDR3 is TGTGCCACCAGCGATCCTCGGGGGGCCAAAAACATTCAGTACTTC.